These T cell receptor beta chains were read from a single sample in a study of T cell changes during pregnancy in multiple sclerosis. The assay was immunoSEQ multiplex PCR, and TCRdb's table has in-frame clones only and misses some. The sample lists approximately 58,000 clones; about 90% were seen once. The specimen comprised CD4+ T cells from peripheral blood mononuclear cells, sampled after pregnancy. Receptor source: a female donor in good health, enrolled as a control in a pregnancy study. The CDR3 runs from the conserved cysteine through the conserved F or W. D genes are given only for firm matches. Clone size is given for some rows only: seen once, a few or many times, or a class if the clone is expanded.

>.|TRBD1|TRBV5-4|TRBJ1-1
CASSPKGQGATVAFF
TGTGCCAGCAGCCCCAAGGGACAGGGGGCAACTGTTGCTTTCTTT
>.|.|TRBV6-6|TRBJ2-1
CASSHLKFF
TGTGCCAGCAGTCACCTAAAGTTCTTC
>.|.|TRBV5-5|TRBJ1-2
CASGGQPDYGYTF
TGTGCCAGCGGCGGACAGCCGGACTATGGCTACACCTTC
>.|.|TRBV19|TRBJ1-6
CASTQERSNSPLHF
TGTGCCAGTACTCAGGAGCGGTCAAATTCACCCCTCCACTTT
>.|.|TRBV6-5|TRBJ1-2
CASRTGTNGYTF
TGTGCCAGCAGAACAGGGACCAATGGCTACACCTTC
>.|.|TRBV18|TRBJ1-2
CASSPSRVNYGYTF
TGTGCCAGCTCACCGTCCAGGGTTAACTATGGCTACACCTTC
>.|.|TRBV18|TRBJ1-3
CASSQERIGNTIYF
TGTGCCAGCTCACAGGAGCGGATCGGAAACACCATATATTTT
>.|.|TRBV7-2|TRBJ2-2
CANQQGEGVNTGELFF
TGTGCCAACCAACAGGGAGAGGGGGTAAACACCGGGGAGCTGTTTTTT
>.|.|TRBV7-2|TRBJ2-3
CASTLTSSTDTQYF
TGTGCCAGCACCCTGACATCTAGCACAGATACGCAGTATTTT
>.|TRBD1|TRBV6-6|TRBJ1-2
CASRGTANYGYTF
TGTGCCAGCAGAGGGACAGCTAACTATGGCTACACCTTC
>.|TRBD1|TRBV4-3|TRBJ2-1
CASSHRQGIYNEQFF
TGCGCCAGCAGCCACCGACAGGGCATCTACAATGAGCAGTTCTTC
>.|TRBD1|TRBV6-1|TRBJ2-7
CASETRGLSYEQYF
TGTGCCAGCGAAACCAGGGGGCTCTCCTACGAGCAGTACTTC
>.|.|TRBV7-9|TRBJ2-2
CASSLTGQSSGELFF
TGTGCCAGCAGCTTGACGGGACAATCGAGCGGGGAGCTGTTTTTT
>.|.|TRBV7-2|TRBJ1-1
CASSIRRLRDHTEAFF
TGTGCCAGCAGCATACGTCGCCTGCGGGACCACACTGAAGCTTTCTTT
>.|TRBD1|TRBV12-5|TRBJ1-5
CASGLPSTGINQPQHF
TGTGCTAGTGGTTTGCCCTCGACAGGGATCAATCAGCCCCAGCATTTT
>.|.|TRBV5-4|TRBJ1-1
CASSLPRGQNTEAFF
TGTGCCAGCAGCTTGCCCAGGGGTCAGAACACTGAAGCTTTCTTT
>once|TRBD2|TRBV5-4|TRBJ2-3
CASSSRTSGGVDAHF
TGTGCCAGCAGCTCTAGGACTAGCGGGGGGGTCGACGCGCATTTT
>once|TRBD1|TRBV9|TRBJ2-1
CASSVATGLGVGDSYNEQFF
TGTGCCAGCAGCGTAGCGACGGGGTTGGGGGTGGGGGACAGCTACAATGAGCAGTTCTTC
>.|TRBD2|TRBV7-2|TRBJ2-5
CASSFRGGEETQYF
TGTGCCAGCAGCTTTCGCGGGGGGGAAGAGACCCAGTACTTC
>.|.|TRBV5-6|TRBJ1-2
CASSWPTTQGFSGYGYTF
TGTGCCAGCAGCTGGCCCACCACCCAGGGATTCTCCGGCTATGGCTACACCTTC
>.|.|TRBV5-1|TRBJ1-1
CASSLARVGTEAFF
TGCGCCAGCAGCTTGGCCAGGGTGGGCACTGAAGCTTTCTTT
>.|.|TRBV18|TRBJ2-5
CASSEVHLQETQYF
TGTGCCAGCTCAGAGGTACACCTCCAAGAGACCCAGTACTTC
>.|TRBD1|TRBV18|TRBJ1-2
CASSRDRRYGYTF
TGTGCCAGCTCACGGGACAGGAGGTATGGCTACACCTTC